This TCR beta chain was obtained from a study of T cell repertoires in cytomegalovirus infection (dated by TCRdb to about 2019). Study-level background: Donor HLA type was relevant to the analysis, because carriage of CMV infection together with the matching HLA type was indicated by public TCR beta signatures. Points the paper makes about the study in general: The ex vivo response was dominated by HLA-C-restricted CMV-specific TCR beta clonotypes, and the single most frequent clonotype in two of eight donors was supplied by these HLA-C-restricted clonotypes. In both this cohort and an independent roughly 350-donor cohort, the cumulative frequency of public TCR beta family members distinguished carriers of CMV infection plus the relevant HLA type.

As for this clonotype: The clone's antigen remains unknown. Base quality data are lacking; no much larger clone is found one base away.

Sequencing used an Illumina HiSeq 1500. Clones were called with MiXCR by TCRdb after fastp trimmed the public reads at Q25, and only in-frame beta chains were retained. Records with the same CDR3 protein are collapsed into one entry carrying the most frequent genes and DNA. For this sample the table gives fewer than 350,000 distinct CDR3 sequences, of which roughly a sixth were detected only once. The ten top clones hold around 13% of the sample. CDR1 is given as MGHDK and CDR2 as SYGVNS, both from the germline V gene. V lost 7 bases and J lost 2 bases; the stretch between them is 19 bases long. Its CDR3 holds 16 amino acids, cysteine through phenylalanine. Solely the CDR3 DNA is kept, with 48 bases framed from the first base.

In this chain, TRBV25-1 is recombined with TRBJ2-3; the D gene is perhaps TRBD2, from 5 matching bases. The TCR was taken from a human donor in good health (CMV status not recorded). Some clones in this sample may be carry-over from other donors' samples. The sequenced material came from PBMCs. The nucleotide sequence is TGTGCCAGCACCGAGGGAATATACGTGGACACAGATACGCAGTATTTT. It translates as CASTEGIYVDTDTQYF.